This T cell receptor (beta chain) is from a study of blood T cell repertoires in COVID-19. For the study at large: The United States, Italy and Spain supplied acute and convalescent COVID-19 samples.

There are 14 residues in the CDR3. Germline V CDR1 and CDR2: MDHEN, SYDVKM. After removal of 6 bases from V and 3 bases from J, the junction contained 7 bases not matched to a gene. The data were produced by immunoSEQ multiplex PCR, yet TCRdb's version contains in-frame clones alone and is incomplete. The data show almost 350,000 clones, around 90% seen once. This receptor was identified in a woman in her sixties or seventies with COVID-19, enrolled during active disease. Sequences were obtained from peripheral blood. The gene calls are TRBV28 and TRBJ1-1, with 7 positions matching TRBD1. The CDR3 bases are TGTGCCAGCAGCGGACAGGTCAGGCACACTGAAGCTTTCTTT. Its translation: CASSGQVRHTEAFF. The complete variable domain, with remaining parts taken from reference TRBV28 and TRBJ1-1, reads DVKVTQSSRYLVKRTGEKVFLECVQDMDHENMFWYRQDPGLGLRLIYFSYDVKMKEKGDIPEGYSVSREKKERFSLILESASTNQTSMYLCASSGQVRHTEAFFGQGTRLTVV.